What follows are 30 T cell receptor beta chains derived from one specimen sequenced in a study of T cell repertoires in cytomegalovirus infection. TCRdb processed the reads anew with MiXCR; each CDR3 protein has one entry. The table shows about 330,000 distinct CDR3 sequences, with over 7.5% occurring only once. The sample was PBMCs. The receptors here all came from a human donor in good health (CMV status not recorded). Some clones in this sample may be carry-over from other donors' samples.

This clonotype was recorded at least ten times. The gene calls are TRBV6-2 or TRBV6-3 and TRBJ2-3, with D perhaps matching TRBD1 or TRBD2 (5 bases each). The CDR3 consists of 14 residues. Between the trimmed V and J ends, which lost 6 bases and 6 bases, there was a span of 16 bases. Germline CDR1 reads MNHEY; CDR2 reads SVGEGT. The CDR3 DNA reads TGTGCCAGCAGCTCCGGGACCCCCGCCGATACGCAGTATTTT. Translated, it gives CASSSGTPADTQYF.

This chain connects TRBV7-2 to TRBJ1-2; perhaps TRBD1 as D (5 bases). The CDR3 has 16 residues. Germline V gene sequence: CDR1 SGHTA, CDR2 FQGNSA. Trimming left V 1 base short and J 4 bases short, with 16 bases between. The CDR3 protein is CASSLGGSGGTYGYTF. The CDR3 DNA is TGTGCCAGCAGCTTAGGGGGCTCTGGGGGGACCTATGGCTACACCTTC. Together with reference TRBV7-2 and TRBJ1-2, the CDR3 gives the full variable domain: GAGVSQSPSNKVTEKGKDVELRCDPISGHTALYWYRQSLGQGLEFLIYFQGNSAPDKSGLPSDRFSAERTGGSVSTLTIQRTQQEDSAVYLCASSLGGSGGTYGYTFGSGTRLTVV.

This clonotype was recorded many times. The chain uses TRBV12-3 or TRBV12-4 and TRBJ1-1, with D possibly being TRBD1 (6 bases). This CDR3 comprises 15 residues. V was shortened by 3 bases and J by 1 base, with 12 bases between the two germline ends. This CDR3 reads CASSLAGATNTEAFF. The CDR3 coding sequence is TGTGCCAGCAGTTTGGCAGGGGCTACGAACACTGAAGCTTTCTTT.

This clonotype was observed at least ten times. This chain uses TRBV29-1 with TRBJ2-6; tentatively, D is TRBD1 or TRBD2 (6 bases each). Germline values: CDR1 SQVTM, CDR2 ANQGSEA. The CDR3 spans 16 residues. V was cut by 5 bases and J by 4 bases, with 18 bases left in between. The CDR3 bases are TGCAGCGTTTTAGACCGGGGGCTCTCCGGGGCCAACGTCCTGACTTTC. Translating it yields CSVLDRGLSGANVLTF.

In this sample, this clonotype turned up a few times. The chain is built from TRBV28 and TRBJ2-3, with D tentatively TRBD2 (6 bases). CDR3 length: 17 residues. With 3 bases removed from V and 3 bases from J, the gap between germline ends came to 19 bases. Looked up from germline, CDR1 is MDHEN and CDR2 is SYDVKM. CDR3 coding DNA: TGTGCCAGCAGTTTTAGTCGAGCGGGCCGTGCTACAGATACGCAGTATTTT. Its translation is CASSFSRAGRATDTQYF.

This clonotype came up many times. This sequence joins TRBV6-2 or TRBV6-3 and TRBJ2-3; TRBD1 is a possible D gene (5 bases). The V end lost 0 bases, the J end lost 4 bases, and 5 bases lay between the germline ends. The CDR3 extends over 13 amino acids. Germline V gene data show CDR1 as MNHEY and CDR2 as SVGEGT. The CDR3 sequence is CASSYSGADTQYF. The CDR3 DNA sequence: TGTGCCAGCAGTTACTCAGGGGCAGATACGCAGTATTTT.

This clonotype was seen many times. CDR3 nucleotides: TGTGCCAGCAGTGCTGGAGGGGGCGCAGAGACCCAGTACTTC. This sequence encodes CASSAGGGAETQYF. The chain joins TRBV2 to TRBJ2-5; D perhaps matches TRBD1 (7 bases). Germline V CDR1 and CDR2: SNHLY, FYNNEI. The CDR3 has 14 amino acids. With 4 bases removed from V and 4 bases from J, the gap between germline ends came to 13 bases.

The chain joins TRBV6-5 to TRBJ2-7; 8 nucleotides match TRBD1. The germline V gene encodes CDR1 MNHEY and CDR2 SVGAGI. Unmatched junction bases numbered 3, after V lost 0 bases and J lost 5 bases. This CDR3 has 14 residues. The CDR3 sequence is CASSYSDRANEQYF. The CDR3 DNA reads TGTGCCAGCAGTTACTCGGACAGGGCCAACGAGCAGTACTTC.

This clonotype was detected only a few times. The gene calls are TRBV28 and TRBJ1-1; D is uncertain. V was clipped by 1 base and J by 9 bases, with 12 bases between them. The CDR3 spans 13 residues. Germline CDR1 and CDR2: MDHEN and SYDVKM. In DNA form, the CDR3 reads TGTGCCAGCAGTTTATTTGGGGAGGGCCAAGCTTTCTTT. Its protein is CASSLFGEGQAFF.

This clonotype showed up many times. The chain links TRBV7-2 to TRBJ1-6; D is undetermined. In germline, CDR1 is SGHTA, CDR2 FQGNSA. The V and J ends lost 1 base and 3 bases respectively, with 7 bases between them. This CDR3 has 15 residues. The CDR3 loop reads CASSLDASYNSPLHF. CDR3 DNA sequence: TGTGCCAGCAGCTTAGATGCAAGCTATAATTCACCCCTCCACTTT.

V gene TRBV30 combines with J gene TRBJ1-1; 8 bases fit TRBD1. CDR3 size: 13 residues. Trimming cost V 3 bases and J 4 bases; bases outside gene matches: 4. CDR1 is GTSNPN and CDR2 is SVGIG in the germline V gene (reference sequence). This CDR3 is CAWSTDRGTEAFF. DNA of the CDR3: TGTGCCTGGAGCACTGACAGGGGCACTGAAGCTTTCTTT.

This clonotype has at least ten counts. This chain uses TRBV7-2 with TRBJ2-1, with TRBD1 matching over 11 bases. The V segment lost 7 bases and the J segment 8 bases; nucleotides outside the gene matches: 28. CDR1 SGHTA and CDR2 FQGNSA come from the germline V gene. This CDR3 has 21 residues. This chain's CDR3 is CASTRTVRAQKGQGGVDEQFF. The CDR3, as DNA: TGTGCCAGCACCCGGACCGTTAGGGCCCAAAAGGGACAGGGGGGAGTCGATGAGCAGTTCTTC.

This clonotype was seen many times. The rearrangement uses TRBV7-9 and TRBJ2-7, with D hard to call. V was cut by 2 bases and J by 2 bases, with 13 bases left in between. This CDR3 spans 15 amino acids. From germline, CDR1 is SEHNR and CDR2 FQNEAQ (reference sequence). The CDR3 region has the DNA TGTGCCAGCAGCTTAACGGGTAATTTAGCCTACGAGCAGTACTTC. Amino acids: CASSLTGNLAYEQYF.

The chain couples TRBV6-1 to TRBJ2-7; 9 nucleotides align to TRBD1. This CDR3 is built from 16 residues. The J segment lost 0 bases and the V segment lost 7 bases, leaving 10 bases of the junction unmatched. CDR1 MNHNS and CDR2 SASEGT come from the germline V gene. In nucleotides, the CDR3 is TGTGCCAGCACCCTGGACAGGGGAGCCTCCTCCTACGAGCAGTACTTC. It specifies CASTLDRGASSYEQYF.

This clonotype was detected many times. The chain joins TRBV7-8 to TRBJ2-7, with 9 bases matching TRBD2. Looked up from germline, CDR1 is SGHVS and CDR2 is FQNEAQ. The CDR3 extends over 17 amino acids. With V trimmed by 6 bases and J by 0 bases, 12 bases remained unmatched. CDR3 residues: CASSSYRAGGSSYEQYF. CDR3 bases: TGTGCCAGCAGTTCCTACAGAGCGGGAGGCAGCTCCTACGAGCAGTACTTC.

The CDR3 sequence is CASTGTAVRNEQFF. CDR3 sequence (DNA): TGTGCCAGCACCGGGACGGCCGTCAGGAATGAGCAGTTCTTC. The chain combines TRBV6-2 or TRBV6-3 with TRBJ2-1; tentatively, D is TRBD1 or TRBD2 (5 bases each). With 7 bases removed from V and 7 bases from J, the gap between germline ends came to 17 bases. The germline CDR1 and CDR2 sequences are MNHEY and SVGEGT. The CDR3 is made up of 14 amino acids.

This rearrangement joins TRBV9 to TRBJ2-3; 8 bases are shared with TRBD1. The CDR3 sequence is 16 residues long. The ends lost 3 bases at V and 1 base at J; junction bases unmatched: 7. Germline V gene data show CDR1 as SGDLS and CDR2 as YYNGEE. CDR3 region: CASSGRTRGRTDTQYF. The DNA of the CDR3 is TGTGCCAGCAGCGGACGGACCAGGGGGCGCACAGATACGCAGTATTTT.

The chain links TRBV14 to TRBJ1-2; D perhaps matches TRBD1 (5 bases). CDR3 size: 14 residues. Trimming pared 0 bases from V and 8 bases from J, leaving 13 bases between. Germline V gene sequence: CDR1 SGHDN, CDR2 FVKESK. CDR3: CASSQETGRRGYTF. CDR3 DNA sequence: TGTGCCAGCAGCCAAGAGACGGGGCGACGCGGCTACACCTTC.

This clonotype has ten or more counts. The chain recombines TRBV7-7 with TRBJ2-7; 8 bases are a match to TRBD1. With 4 bases clipped from V and 5 bases from J, the junction kept 10 bases outside the gene matches. The CDR3 extends over 15 amino acids. CDR1 and CDR2 (germline): SSHAT, FNYEAQ (reference sequence). Here the CDR3 reads CASSSGTGYFDEQYF. The CDR3 DNA is TGTGCCAGCAGCTCCGGGACAGGCTACTTCGACGAGCAGTACTTC.

This clonotype was seen at least ten times. The chain links TRBV6-6 to TRBJ2-3; TRBD2 aligns across 15 bases. V was clipped by 2 bases and J by 6 bases; unmatched bases: 9. CDR1 is MNHNY and CDR2 is SVGAGI in the germline V gene (reference sequence). The CDR3 totals 18 residues. The CDR3 sequence is CASSYLRGLAGGRDTQYF. The CDR3 coding sequence is TGTGCCAGCAGTTACCTTCGCGGACTAGCGGGAGGGAGGGATACGCAGTATTTT.

This clonotype was counted a few times. J is TRBJ1-3 and V is TRBV30, with no clear D. V was shortened by 4 bases and J by 0 bases, with 7 bases between the two germline ends. This CDR3 spans 13 amino acids. Germline assignment: CDR1 GTSNPN and CDR2 SVGIG (reference sequence). The CDR3 reads CAWTRNSGNTIYF. DNA for the CDR3: TGTGCCTGGACCCGAAACTCTGGAAACACCATATATTTT.

The V gene is TRBV12-3 or TRBV12-4, the J gene TRBJ1-1; TRBD1 is a possible D gene (6 bases). The CDR3 consists of 10 residues. The CDR3 region has the DNA TGTGCTACAGGGAGGGACGGAGCTTTCTTT. Translation: CATGRDGAFF.

This clonotype has a handful of counts. CDR3 coding DNA: TGTGCCAGCAGCTTTACACACGTCAATCAGCCCCAGCATTTT. Its protein product is CASSFTHVNQPQHF. This chain connects TRBV7-9 to TRBJ1-5; no clear D gene. This CDR3 is built from 14 residues. The V gene lost 3 bases and the J gene lost 3 bases, with 9 bases spanning the gap. Germline V gene data show CDR1 as SEHNR and CDR2 as FQNEAQ (reference sequence).

This clonotype was observed at least ten times. This chain joins TRBV7-8 and TRBJ1-5; D call uncertain. V was cut by 0 bases and J by 4 bases, with 4 bases left in between. Germline CDR1 and CDR2: SGHVS and FQNEAQ. This CDR3 is 13 amino acids long. The DNA for the CDR3 is TGTGCCAGCAGCTTAGCCCAGAATCAGCCCCAGCATTTT. It codes for CASSLAQNQPQHF.

The J gene is TRBJ2-1, the V gene TRBV7-2; D is ambiguous. Germline V gene lookup returns CDR1 SGHTA and CDR2 FQGNSA. V lost 1 base and J lost 7, with 5 bases in between. The CDR3 has 12 residues. The CDR3 is CASSLGENEQFF. The CDR3 region has the DNA TGTGCCAGCAGCTTAGGAGAAAATGAGCAGTTCTTC.

The rearrangement uses TRBV2 and TRBJ1-4; D uncertain. Germline V gene lookup returns CDR1 SNHLY and CDR2 FYNNEI. V was cut by 0 bases and J by 5 bases, with 7 bases left in between. This CDR3 has 14 amino acids. The CDR3 coding sequence is TGTGCCAGCAGTGAAGCCTCACTGAATGAAAAACTGTTTTTT. It yields the protein CASSEASLNEKLFF.

In its sample, this clonotype was seen a few times. This chain uses TRBV29-1 with TRBJ2-3, with 7 bases lining up with TRBD2. Germline-derived CDR1 and CDR2 are SQVTM and ANQGSEA. The CDR3 is 15 residues long. V lost 3 bases and J lost 2; bases outside the gene matches: 8. The CDR3 spells CSVEHGGGPTDTQYF. In DNA, the CDR3 is TGCAGCGTTGAGCATGGGGGAGGGCCCACAGATACGCAGTATTTT.

The V call is TRBV7-6, the J call TRBJ1-2, with D tentatively TRBD1 (6 bases). V was trimmed by 4 bases and J by 0 bases, leaving 12 bases between them. Germline CDR1 is SGHVS and CDR2 is FNYEAQ. The CDR3 is 15 amino acids. In DNA form, the CDR3 reads TGTGCCAGCAGCTACCAGGGGATCACTAACTATGGCTACACCTTC. Translated, it gives CASSYQGITNYGYTF.

This clonotype has only a few counts. The chain links TRBV12-3 or TRBV12-4 to TRBJ2-7; 8 nucleotides match TRBD2. V gave up 2 bases and J gave up 5 bases; unmatched junction bases: 8. CDR3 size: 15 residues. CDR3 sequence reads: CASSLYPGGDHEQYF. The CDR3 nucleotides read TGTGCCAGCAGTTTATATCCCGGGGGGGACCACGAGCAGTACTTC.

The CDR3 DNA follows: TGTGCCAGCAGCTTACAGGAATCTGAAGCTTTCTTT. Translation gives CASSLQESEAFF. The chain couples TRBV7-8 to TRBJ1-1; D is undetermined. V gave up 2 bases and J gave up 6 bases, with 7 bases separating them. Germline loops: CDR1 SGHVS, CDR2 FQNEAQ. This CDR3 region has 12 residues. The full variable domain, its missing parts supplied by reference TRBV7-8 and TRBJ1-1, is GAGVSQSPRYKVAKRGQDVALRCDPISGHVSLFWYQQALGQGPEFLTYFQNEAQLDKSGLPSDRFFAERPEGSVSTLKIQRTQQEDSAVYLCASSLQESEAFFGQGTRLTVV.